A selection of T cell receptor beta chains follows, all from one sample in a study of shared clonotypes between healthy human individuals. Profiling relied on immunoSEQ multiplex PCR, and the TCRdb table lists in-frame clones only, not all of them. The table lists 2 million to 2.5 million clones, about 90% of them singletons. The source material was naive CD4+ T cells from PBMCs. Source of these receptors: a man aged 18-30 years in good health. Some clones in this sample may be carry-over from other donors' samples. The CDR3 runs from the conserved cysteine through the conserved F or W. D genes are given only for firm matches. For some rows the clone size is stated as once, few or many, or as a class when expanded; others skip it.

d_call	clone_size	v_call	j_call	cdr3_nt	cdr3_aa
TRBD1	.	TRBV5-4	TRBJ1-2	TGTGCCAGCAGCTGGTGGGGGACAGCGCAAATCCGATCCTATGGCTACACCTTC	CASSWWGTAQIRSYGYTF
.	.	TRBV6-5	TRBJ1-2	TGTGCCAGCAGTTACTTTGTGGGGGATTTTGGCTACACCTTC	CASSYFVGDFGYTF
.	.	TRBV27	TRBJ1-4	TGTGCCAGCAGTCCCTGGGGGTCCGCCCGTGAAAAACTGTTTTTT	CASSPWGSAREKLFF
TRBD1	once	TRBV30	TRBJ1-6	TGTGCCTGGGGACAGGGTTATAATTCACCCCTCCACTTT	CAWGQGYNSPLHF
TRBD1	.	TRBV2	TRBJ2-2	TGTGCCAGCAGATCCGGACAGGGGCTCAACACCGGGGAGCTGTTTTTT	CASRSGQGLNTGELFF
.	.	TRBV7-6	TRBJ1-1	TGTGCCAGCAGCTTAGTACAGGCCGGGAACACTGAAGCTTTCTTT	CASSLVQAGNTEAFF
.	.	TRBV28	TRBJ2-2	TGTGCCAGCAGACGCACAGGAACCGGGGAGCTGTTTTTT	CASRRTGTGELFF
.	.	TRBV28	TRBJ2-7	TGTGCCAGCTGCCCTTACCGACAGACCTACGAGCAGTACTTC	CASCPYRQTYEQYF
.	few	TRBV7-2	TRBJ1-1	TGTGCCAGCAGCCTTTGGGGTTTGGCTGAAGCTTTCTTT	CASSLWGLAEAFF
TRBD2	.	TRBV30	TRBJ2-2	TGTGCCTGGAGTGTACAAGCGGGACCCCCCGGGGAGCTGTTTTTT	CAWSVQAGPPGELFF
.	once	TRBV28	TRBJ1-1	TGTGCCAGCACCCGGGGAGGATATAACCCAGAAGCTTTCTTT	CASTRGGYNPEAFF
.	.	TRBV5-1	TRBJ1-4	TGCGCCAGCACGGCGAACGGCGAAAAACTGTTTTTT	CASTANGEKLFF
.	.	TRBV7-2	TRBJ1-2	TGTGCCAGCAGCTTCTTTGGGACGGGGGGAGCTAACTATGGCTACACCTTC	CASSFFGTGGANYGYTF
.	.	TRBV11-2	TRBJ2-7	TGTGCCAGCAGCTTAGTTCTGGGGACCTACGAGCAGTACTTC	CASSLVLGTYEQYF
TRBD2	.	TRBV29-1	TRBJ2-2	TGCAGCGTTGGAGGGACGGGGGGCACCGGGGAGCTGTTTTTT	CSVGGTGGTGELFF
.	.	TRBV25-1	TRBJ2-3	TGTGCCAGCAGTGAGCCGACAGGTGCAGATACGCAGTATTTT	CASSEPTGADTQYF
.	.	TRBV28	TRBJ1-2	TGTGCCAGCAGTCCAGCCGGGGATGATGGCTACACCTTC	CASSPAGDDGYTF
.	.	TRBV9	TRBJ1-1	TGTGCCAGCAGCGTAGAAGGGCTAGGGGGAGCTTTCTTT	CASSVEGLGGAFF
TRBD1	.	TRBV5-1	TRBJ2-3	TGCGCCAGCAGCTACCGGGACAGGGGAACAGATACGCAGTATTTT	CASSYRDRGTDTQYF
.	.	TRBV28	TRBJ2-7	TGTGCCAGCAGTTTAAGTTTGGGGGCCGGGTCCACCTACGAGCAGTACTTC	CASSLSLGAGSTYEQYF
TRBD2	once	TRBV4-3	TRBJ2-2	TGCGCCAGCAGCCAAGATGTTCTCAGCGGGAGTAGGTCGGGGGAGCTGTTTTTT	CASSQDVLSGSRSGELFF
.	.	TRBV4-2	TRBJ2-3	TGTGCCAGCAGCCAAGGCGGACAAGTTACAGATACGCAGTATTTT	CASSQGGQVTDTQYF
.	.	TRBV28	TRBJ2-2	TGTGCCAGCGGCTCCCCCACGTACACCGGGGAGCTGTTTTTT	CASGSPTYTGELFF
.	.	TRBV6-5	TRBJ1-1	TGTGCCACCCAGGGTGGGACTGAAGCTTTCTTT	CATQGGTEAFF
.	.	TRBV5-1	TRBJ2-6	TGCGCCAGCAGCCAGAGAGGGGACGGGGCCAACGTCCTGACTTTC	CASSQRGDGANVLTF
.	.	TRBV2	TRBJ1-2	TGTGCCAGCAGAGTACAGGGCTTCTATGGCTACACCTTC	CASRVQGFYGYTF
.	.	TRBV18	TRBJ2-7	TGTGCCAGCTCACCACCTGCTGGGCAGGAAGGGGAGCAGTACTTC	CASSPPAGQEGEQYF
.	.	TRBV4-1	TRBJ1-2	TGCGCCAGCAGCCAAGTGGGCAGTTATAGTAACTATGGCTACACCTTC	CASSQVGSYSNYGYTF
.	.	TRBV19	TRBJ1-1	TGTGCCAGTAGTATACGGGGGCAGGGTAACACTGAAGCTTTCTTT	CASSIRGQGNTEAFF
.	.	TRBV7-3	TRBJ1-1	TGTGCCAGCAGCTTGAGCGGGAACACTGAAGCTTTCTTT	CASSLSGNTEAFF
TRBD1	.	TRBV18	TRBJ2-4	TGTGCCAGCTCATCGGGACAGCTAGCCAAAAACATTCAGTACTTC	CASSSGQLAKNIQYF
.	.	TRBV18	TRBJ1-3	TGTGCCAGCTCCCCAAGCGCCGGAAACACCATATATTTT	CASSPSAGNTIYF
TRBD2	.	TRBV9	TRBJ2-7	TGTGCCAGCAGCGAGGGACTAGCAGCTTACGAGCAGTACTTC	CASSEGLAAYEQYF
TRBD1	.	TRBV7-9	TRBJ2-7	TGTGCCAGCAGCTCCAACAGGGGGGTGAGCGAGCAGTACTTC	CASSSNRGVSEQYF